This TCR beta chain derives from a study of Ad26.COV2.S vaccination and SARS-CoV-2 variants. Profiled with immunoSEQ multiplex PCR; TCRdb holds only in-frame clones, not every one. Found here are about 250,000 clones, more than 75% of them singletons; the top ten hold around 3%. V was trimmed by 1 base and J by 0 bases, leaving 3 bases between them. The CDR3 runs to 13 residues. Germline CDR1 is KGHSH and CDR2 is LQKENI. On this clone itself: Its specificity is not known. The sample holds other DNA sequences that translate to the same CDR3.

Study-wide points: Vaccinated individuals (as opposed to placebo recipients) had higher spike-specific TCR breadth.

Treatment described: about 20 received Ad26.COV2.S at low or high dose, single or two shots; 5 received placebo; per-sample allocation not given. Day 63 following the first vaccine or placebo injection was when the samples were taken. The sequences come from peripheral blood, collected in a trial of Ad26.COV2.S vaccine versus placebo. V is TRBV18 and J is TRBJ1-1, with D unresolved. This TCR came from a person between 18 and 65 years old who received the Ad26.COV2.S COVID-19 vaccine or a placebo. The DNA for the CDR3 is TGTGCCAGCTCACCACAAATGAACACTGAAGCTTTCTTT. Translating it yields CASSPQMNTEAFF.